This paragraph covers one T cell receptor (beta chain) sequence. Its antigen is not identified. The record originates from a study of cytomegalovirus exposure and HLA in healthy donors. V was shortened by 5 bases and J by 3 bases, with 16 bases between the two germline ends. CDR1 is SGHAT, CDR2 FQDESV, per germline (reference sequence). The CDR3 is 15 amino acids. General observations from the study: Excluded: some indistinguishable V segments such as TRBV6-2 and TRBV6-3.

The PCR was carried out with 60 Vbeta primers and 13 Jbeta primers. Some clones are missing from TCRdb's copy, which holds only in-frame ones; the method was immunoSEQ multiplex PCR. The sample yields 100,000 to 120,000 clones, over 60% seen once. Sequencing was done on a sample of PBMCs. V and J are TRBV11-1 and TRBJ1-1; D perhaps matches TRBD1 (5 bases). The clonotype was recovered from a woman aged 60-75 years in good health and CMV-seropositive. The CDR3 loop is CASSPQGDMDTEAFF. The CDR3 region has the DNA TGTGCCAGCAGCCCCCAGGGCGATATGGACACTGAAGCTTTCTTT.